A selection of T cell receptor beta chains follows, all from one sample in a study of shared clonotypes between healthy human individuals. Some clones are missing from TCRdb's copy, which holds only in-frame ones; the method was immunoSEQ multiplex PCR. Of 2.3 million or so clones in the sample, 85% to 95% were seen once. The sequenced sample consisted of naive CD4+ T cells from PBMCs. The receptors were sampled from a man between 18 and 29 years old in good health. Some clones in this sample may be carry-over from other donors' samples. Both conserved end residues are part of each CDR3. A D gene is named only where the DNA matches it firmly. Only part of the rows carry a size: once, few, many, or a class if the clone is expanded.

TRBD2	TRBV6-5	NA	TRBJ2-7	CASSPTLAPSYEQYF	TGTGCCAGCAGCCCCACACTAGCGCCATCCTACGAGCAGTACTTC
TRBD1	TRBV7-9	NA	TRBJ1-1	CASSPYRGHRNTEAFF	TGTGCCAGCAGCCCCTACAGGGGGCACAGGAACACTGAAGCTTTCTTT
TRBD1	TRBV7-2	NA	TRBJ2-5	CASMTGEPETQYF	TGTGCCAGCATGACAGGGGAACCAGAGACCCAGTACTTC
TRBD2	TRBV9	NA	TRBJ2-3	CASSVTSGPDTQYF	TGTGCCAGCAGCGTAACTAGCGGGCCAGATACGCAGTATTTT
NA	TRBV18	NA	TRBJ2-1	CASSPLQDHYNEQFF	TGTGCCAGCTCACCACTGCAGGACCATTACAATGAGCAGTTCTTC
TRBD2	TRBV7-2	NA	TRBJ2-2	CASSLGSREGRPGELFF	TGTGCCAGCAGCTTAGGCTCGCGGGAGGGCCGTCCCGGGGAGCTGTTTTTT
NA	TRBV5-4	NA	TRBJ2-1	CASSLGPRNEQFF	TGTGCCAGCAGCTTGGGACCACGGAATGAGCAGTTCTTC
NA	TRBV4-1	NA	TRBJ1-2	CASSRTGSFRSSYGYTF	TGCGCCAGCAGCCGAACAGGAAGCTTCCGCTCGAGCTATGGCTACACCTTC
NA	TRBV6-5	NA	TRBJ2-5	CASSYSSLASETQYF	TGTGCCAGCAGTTACTCGAGTCTAGCGTCAGAGACCCAGTACTTC
TRBD2	TRBV19	NA	TRBJ2-2	CASSPLKTSGDTGELFF	TGTGCCAGTAGCCCCCTAAAGACTAGCGGAGACACCGGGGAGCTGTTTTTT
TRBD2	TRBV19	NA	TRBJ2-1	CASSRGTSGRAVNNEQFF	TGTGCCAGTAGTCGGGGGACTAGCGGGAGGGCTGTGAACAATGAGCAGTTCTTC
TRBD1	TRBV25-1	NA	TRBJ1-1	CASSESYGTGGAEAFF	TGTGCCAGCAGTGAATCGTACGGGACAGGAGGAGCTGAAGCTTTCTTT
NA	TRBV4-1	NA	TRBJ1-5	CASSQDNWADQPQHF	TGCGCCAGCAGCCAAGATAATTGGGCAGATCAGCCCCAGCATTTT
NA	TRBV7-3	NA	TRBJ1-1	CASSYRGNTEAFF	TGTGCCAGCAGCTATAGGGGGAACACTGAAGCTTTCTTT
NA	TRBV27	once	TRBJ1-5	CASSLGWSRDGPQHF	TGTGCCAGCAGCCTCGGGTGGTCCCGCGACGGGCCCCAGCATTTT
TRBD1	TRBV2	NA	TRBJ2-5	CASTQGQGAPETQYF	TGTGCCAGCACCCAGGGACAGGGGGCCCCAGAGACCCAGTACTTC
TRBD2	TRBV18	NA	TRBJ2-7	CASSPLGLAGEQYF	TGTGCCAGCTCACCGTTGGGACTAGCGGGCGAGCAGTACTTC
NA	TRBV18	NA	TRBJ2-5	CASSPSGGETQYF	TGTGCCAGCTCACCATCCGGGGGAGAGACCCAGTACTTC
TRBD2	TRBV9	NA	TRBJ2-3	CASREQAGGSADTQYF	TGTGCCAGCAGGGAACAAGCGGGAGGGTCCGCAGATACGCAGTATTTT
NA	TRBV7-2	NA	TRBJ2-7	CASSRRLPYEQYF	TGTGCCAGCAGCCGGCGGCTCCCCTACGAGCAGTACTTC
NA	TRBV20-1	NA	TRBJ2-6	CSATGANVLTF	TGCAGTGCTACCGGGGCCAACGTCCTGACTTTC
NA	TRBV27	NA	TRBJ1-4	CASSDRTAINEKLFF	TGTGCCAGCAGCGACAGGACAGCAATTAATGAAAAACTGTTTTTT